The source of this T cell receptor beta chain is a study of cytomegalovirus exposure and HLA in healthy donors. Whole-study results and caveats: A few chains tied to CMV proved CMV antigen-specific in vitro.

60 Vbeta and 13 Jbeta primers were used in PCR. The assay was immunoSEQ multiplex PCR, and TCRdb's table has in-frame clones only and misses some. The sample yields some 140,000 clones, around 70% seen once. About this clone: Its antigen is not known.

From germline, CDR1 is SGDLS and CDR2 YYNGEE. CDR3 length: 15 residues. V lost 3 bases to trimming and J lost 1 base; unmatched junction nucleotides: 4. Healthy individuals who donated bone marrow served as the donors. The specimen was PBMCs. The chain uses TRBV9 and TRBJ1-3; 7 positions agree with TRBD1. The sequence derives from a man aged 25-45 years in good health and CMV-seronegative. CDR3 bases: TGTGCCAGCAGCGCCACAGGGGTTTCTGGAAACACCATATATTTT. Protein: CASSATGVSGNTIYF.